This entry lists 2 T cell receptor beta chains sequenced from one sample in a study of siplizumab effects on memory and regulatory T cells. Sequencing was performed with immunoSEQ multiplex PCR; in TCRdb, only in-frame clones are kept and a portion is missing. The sample has around 100,000 clones, roughly 91% seen once; the top ten hold around 13%. Sequencing was performed on non-Treg CD4+ T cells sorted from blood. The source of these receptors is a human donor in good health.

This chain links TRBV30 with TRBJ1-2; tentatively, D is TRBD1 (5 bases). Trimming cost V 1 base and J 8 bases, with 11 bases left between them. The germline V gene has CDR1 GTSNPN and CDR2 SVGIG (reference sequence). CDR3 length: 12 residues. This CDR3 is CAWSAGTRGYTF. DNA for the CDR3: TGTGCCTGGAGTGCGGGGACCCGCGGCTACACCTTC.

The CDR3 sequence: CSASRTYEQYF. In DNA form, the CDR3 reads TGCAGTGCTAGTCGAACATACGAGCAGTACTTC. The rearrangement joins TRBV20-1 to TRBJ2-7; D remains ambiguous. Trimming pared 3 bases from V and 4 bases from J, leaving 7 bases between. Per the germline V gene, CDR1 is DFQATT and CDR2 is SNEGSKA (reference sequence). The CDR3 covers 11 residues.